Listed here are 27 T cell receptor beta chains from one sample, sequenced in a study of OX40 agonist ivuxolimab in advanced cancers. Only in-frame clones appear in the TCRdb table, and some are missing; sequencing was by immunoSEQ multiplex PCR. The sample consists of about 79,000 clones, around 90% of them appearing once. The sequences come from CD4+ or CD8+ T cells sorted from blood, collected in a trial of the OX40 agonist ivuxolimab. These receptors originate from an adult with an advanced solid tumor such as melanoma, head and neck, liver or kidney cancer.

The chain recombines TRBV5-6 with TRBJ1-3; no definite D call. Looked up from germline, CDR1 is SGHDT and CDR2 is YYEEEE. The CDR3 spans 12 residues. Trimming pared 1 base from V and 2 bases from J, leaving 1 base between. This CDR3 reads CASSLTGNTIYF. CDR3 nucleotide sequence: TGTGCCAGCAGCTTGACTGGAAACACCATATATTTT.

V usage is TRBV9 and J usage is TRBJ2-5, with a tentative D call TRBD2 (5 bases). The CDR3 runs to 15 residues. The V gene's germline CDR1 is SGDLS and CDR2 YYNGEE. Trimming cost V 3 bases and J 5 bases, with 17 bases left between them. CDR3 DNA sequence: TGTGCCAGCAGCGCAAATCCCCATAGCGAGGAGACCCAGTACTTC. Translation gives CASSANPHSEETQYF.

The chain employs TRBV18 and TRBJ2-5; D call uncertain. Between the trimmed V and J ends, which lost 1 base and 2 bases, there was a span of 11 bases. In germline, CDR1 is KGHSH, CDR2 LQKENI. The CDR3 has 15 amino acids. This CDR3 is CASSPLLSGQETQYF. The DNA of the CDR3 is TGTGCCAGCTCACCACTTTTGTCTGGACAAGAGACCCAGTACTTC.

V usage is TRBV7-9 and J usage is TRBJ1-1; 9 bases match TRBD1. Germline CDR1 SEHNR, CDR2 FQNEAQ (reference sequence). The CDR3 length is 15 residues. The V segment lost 3 bases and the J segment 6 bases; nucleotides outside the gene matches: 8. The CDR3 bases are TGTGCCAGCAGCTTGGCCGGGACAGGGTACGCTGAAGCTTTCTTT. It is translated as CASSLAGTGYAEAFF.

The CDR3 protein is CASTTPQGIGGYTF. The DNA of the CDR3 is TGTGCCAGCACTACCCCACAAGGGATCGGCGGCTACACCTTC. V and J are TRBV6-1 and TRBJ1-2; D gene ambiguous. The CDR3 spans 14 residues. The V gene's germline CDR1 is MNHNS and CDR2 SASEGT. V lost 7 bases, J lost 8 bases, and 20 bases lay in between.

J is TRBJ1-1 and V is TRBV6-5; TRBD1 matches 12 bases. Germline CDR1 reads MNHEY; CDR2 reads SVGAGI. The CDR3 is 15 residues long. Trimming at V came to 5 bases and at J to 5 bases, leaving 6 bases not matched to a gene. The CDR3 protein is CASSTGTGGGTEAFF. CDR3 coding DNA: TGTGCCAGCAGTACCGGGACAGGGGGCGGTACTGAAGCTTTCTTT.

V and J are TRBV18 and TRBJ2-7; 8 bases align to TRBD1. The CDR3 is 14 residues long. In germline, CDR1 is KGHSH, CDR2 LQKENI. Losses at the gene ends were 1 base for V and 7 bases for J; bases not matched to a gene: 6. The CDR3: CASSPLRQGREQYF. CDR3 sequence (DNA): TGTGCCAGCTCACCACTTCGACAGGGGCGAGAGCAGTACTTC.

This rearrangement joins TRBV28 to TRBJ2-7; D assignment may be TRBD1 or TRBD2 (5 bases each). Germline values: CDR1 MDHEN, CDR2 SYDVKM. Trimming pared 7 bases from V and 3 bases from J, leaving 25 bases between. The CDR3 extends over 17 amino acids. The CDR3 loop reads CASTPSLRGAQNYEQYV. The DNA for the CDR3 is TGTGCCAGCACCCCCTCCCTGCGAGGGGCGCAAAACTACGAGCAGTACGTC.

This clone turned up a few times. CDR3 in DNA: TGTGCCAGCTCACCATCCTACAGAGATAATTCACCCCTCCACTTT. Amino acids: CASSPSYRDNSPLHF. The chain links TRBV18 to TRBJ1-6, with D unresolved. CDR3 length: 15 residues. The V end lost 2 bases, the J end lost 5 bases, and 10 bases lay between the germline ends. Germline CDR1 is KGHSH and CDR2 is LQKENI. The full variable domain, with the rest looked up from reference TRBV18 and TRBJ1-6, is NAGVMQNPRHLVRRRGQEARLRCSPMKGHSHVYWYRQLPEEGLKFMVYLQKENIIDESGMPKERFSAEFPKEGPSILRIQQVVRGDSAAYFCASSPSYRDNSPLHFGNGTRLTVT.

The rearrangement uses TRBV6-5 and TRBJ1-4; TRBD1 aligns across 7 bases. The CDR3 sequence is 15 residues long. V gave up 4 bases and J gave up 6 bases; unmatched junction bases: 8. Per germline, CDR1 MNHEY and CDR2 SVGAGI. The CDR3 is CASSLRQGNHEKLFF. For the CDR3, the DNA is TGTGCCAGCAGTTTGAGACAGGGCAATCATGAAAAACTGTTTTTT.

The chain links TRBV6-1 to TRBJ2-1; D is unresolved. This CDR3 spans 15 amino acids. V gave up 1 base and J gave up 5 bases, with 12 bases separating them. The germline CDR1 and CDR2 sequences are MNHNS and SASEGT. DNA for the CDR3: TGTGCCAGCAGTGAAGGGGTCGGCGATCACAATGAGCAGTTCTTC. This encodes CASSEGVGDHNEQFF.

The chain combines TRBV4-1 with TRBJ2-3; D possibly corresponds to TRBD2 (6 bases). Germline CDR1 and CDR2: MGHRA and YSYEKL. The germline V and J ends were trimmed by 3 bases and 4 bases, with 11 bases remaining between them. CDR3 length equals 14 residues. CDR3 in amino acids: CASSHRPGADTQYF. CDR3 nucleotides: TGCGCCAGCAGCCATCGCCCGGGGGCAGATACGCAGTATTTT.

The V and J genes are TRBV9 and TRBJ2-5; TRBD2 is a possible D gene (6 bases). Germline V lookup: CDR1 SGDLS, CDR2 YYNGEE. This CDR3 is built from 15 residues. Trimming took 4 bases from V and 1 from J, leaving 14 bases between them. CDR3 protein: CASSPGAALQETQYF. The CDR3 bases are TGTGCCAGCAGCCCGGGAGCGGCCCTCCAAGAGACCCAGTACTTC.

The rearrangement links TRBV10-3 to TRBJ2-5, with D possibly TRBD2 on 5 matching bases. The CDR3 length is 14 residues. Germline CDR1 reads ENHRY; CDR2 reads SYGVKD. Trimming pared 3 bases from V and 2 bases from J, leaving 10 bases between. The CDR3 sequence: CAISEAERQETQYF. The CDR3 bases are TGTGCCATCAGTGAAGCGGAGAGACAAGAGACCCAGTACTTC.

The CDR3 sequence: CASTETLVPSNQPQHF. The CDR3 DNA reads as TGTGCCAGCACGGAGACGCTCGTACCAAGCAATCAGCCCCAGCATTTT. The chain joins TRBV2 to TRBJ1-5; D call uncertain. Between the trimmed V and J ends, which lost 7 bases and 1 base, there was a span of 17 bases. CDR1 and CDR2 from the germline V gene are SNHLY and FYNNEI. CDR3 size: 16 residues.

The CDR3 spells CASSSGADTTHYEQYF. In DNA, the CDR3 is TGTGCCAGCAGTTCCGGGGCAGATACTACCCACTACGAGCAGTACTTC. The V call is TRBV6-6, the J call TRBJ2-7; D might be TRBD1 or TRBD2, each matching 5 bases. V shed 4 bases and J shed 3 bases, with 19 bases lying between them. The CDR3 loop spans 16 amino acids. Looked up from germline, CDR1 is MNHNY and CDR2 is SVGAGI (reference sequence).

The V and J genes are TRBV6-5 and TRBJ2-5, with 7 nucleotides matching TRBD1. Losses at the gene ends were 5 bases for V and 4 bases for J; bases not matched to a gene: 10. From germline, CDR1 is MNHEY and CDR2 SVGAGI. There are 15 residues in the CDR3. CDR3 region: CASSPPDRSGETQYF. In nucleotides, the CDR3 is TGTGCCAGCAGTCCGCCGGACAGGTCGGGAGAGACCCAGTACTTC.

This clone was found once. The chain recombines TRBV19 with TRBJ1-3; perhaps TRBD1 as D (5 bases). The germline gives CDR1 LNHDA, CDR2 SQIVND (reference sequence). This CDR3 comprises 15 residues. V was clipped by 8 bases and J by 5 bases, with 19 bases between them. The CDR3 coding sequence is TGTGCCAGTCATCACACTCAGGGTTCCCGAAACACCATATATTTT. It specifies CASHHTQGSRNTIYF.

The chain links TRBV5-1 to TRBJ1-1; possibly TRBD1 for D (5 bases). CDR1 is SGHRS, CDR2 YFSETQ, per germline. Trimming left V 2 bases short and J 5 bases short, with 10 bases between. CDR3 length: 13 residues. The CDR3 protein is CASSFTYRTEAFF. The CDR3 DNA reads TGCGCCAGCAGCTTTACGTACAGGACTGAAGCTTTCTTT.

The genes are TRBV19 and TRBJ1-3; D is undetermined. This CDR3 is built from 15 residues. V was pared by 1 base and J by 2 bases, with 9 bases between. In germline, CDR1 is LNHDA, CDR2 SQIVND (reference sequence). The CDR3 reads CASSIGGAPGNTIYF. CDR3 coding DNA: TGTGCCAGTAGTATAGGGGGAGCGCCTGGAAACACCATATATTTT.

The chain combines TRBV28 with TRBJ1-1; 9 nucleotides match TRBD1. Trimming took 3 bases from V and 5 from J; bases not matched to a gene: 10. Germline CDR1 and CDR2: MDHEN and SYDVKM. CDR3 length equals 16 residues. The CDR3 loop reads CASSFGTGPGRTEAFF. For the CDR3, the DNA is TGTGCCAGCAGTTTTGGGACAGGGCCCGGGAGGACTGAAGCTTTCTTT.

The rearrangement links TRBV18 to TRBJ1-4; D is uncertain. V lost 6 bases and J 0 bases, leaving 14 bases between the germline ends. CDR1 and CDR2 (germline): KGHSH, LQKENI. This CDR3 contains 16 residues. The CDR3 DNA follows: TGTGCCAGCTCCCGACGAAGCGTTTCAACTAATGAAAAACTGTTTTTT. Translated, it gives CASSRRSVSTNEKLFF. The full variable domain, completed using reference TRBV18 and TRBJ1-4, is NAGVMQNPRHLVRRRGQEARLRCSPMKGHSHVYWYRQLPEEGLKFMVYLQKENIIDESGMPKERFSAEFPKEGPSILRIQQVVRGDSAAYFCASSRRSVSTNEKLFFGSGTQLSVL.

The rearrangement joins TRBV13 to TRBJ1-1, with D perhaps matching TRBD1 (5 bases). There are 15 residues in the CDR3. V was clipped by 0 bases and J by 5 bases, with 13 bases between them. Germline values: CDR1 PRHDT, CDR2 FYEKMQ (reference sequence). In DNA, the CDR3 is TGTGCCAGCAGCTTAGGCGGAAGGGAGGGGACTGAAGCTTTCTTT. Translating gives CASSLGGREGTEAFF.

The V call is TRBV7-6, the J call TRBJ1-6; TRBD1 agrees at 7 bases. Per germline, CDR1 SGHVS and CDR2 FNYEAQ. This CDR3 contains 17 residues. J gave up 3 bases and V 5 bases, and 10 bases lay outside the gene matches. The DNA for the CDR3 is TGTGCCAGCAGCCGCGGACAGGAGGGGGGCTATAATTCACCCCTCCACTTT. Translated: CASSRGQEGGYNSPLHF.

The chain links TRBV6-6 to TRBJ1-6, with unresolved D. The CDR3 length is 14 residues. CDR1 MNHNY and CDR2 SVGAGI come from the germline V gene (reference sequence). V dropped 1 base and J dropped 13 bases, with 14 bases sitting between them. The CDR3 DNA reads TGTGCCAGCAGTTACTTACCGGGCCCGTGGCCCCTCCACTTT. As protein: CASSYLPGPWPLHF.

The CDR3 sequence: CASSPPGQGAKNIQYF. Here the CDR3 DNA reads TGTGCCAGCTCACCACCCGGACAGGGAGCCAAAAACATTCAGTACTTC. The chain links TRBV18 to TRBJ2-4, with 8 positions matching TRBD1. The CDR3 sequence is 16 residues long. Per germline, CDR1 KGHSH and CDR2 LQKENI. With 0 bases clipped from V and 0 bases from J, the junction kept 1 base outside the gene matches.

The J gene is TRBJ1-1, the V gene TRBV30; tentatively, D is TRBD1 (5 bases). There are 13 residues in the CDR3. V dropped 4 bases and J dropped 3 bases, with 12 bases sitting between them. Germline V gene sequence: CDR1 GTSNPN, CDR2 SVGIG (reference sequence). The CDR3 region is CAWTGAEYTEAFF. Written as DNA, the CDR3 is TGTGCCTGGACCGGGGCGGAGTACACTGAAGCTTTCTTT.